The 30 T cell receptor beta chains reported below all come from one sample, sequenced in a study of shared clonotypes between healthy human individuals. Only in-frame clones appear in the TCRdb table, and some are missing; sequencing was by immunoSEQ multiplex PCR. The data show hundreds of thousands of clones, with approximately 97% seen just once and roughly 0.055% held by the top ten. The sample consisted of naive CD4+ T cells sorted from blood. Subset described: CD45RA+ positively selected. Receptor source: a woman aged 25 to 39 in good health.

The chain couples TRBV19 to TRBJ2-7; a possible D gene is TRBD2 (5 bases). This CDR3 region has 15 residues. V lost 3 bases and J lost 2, with 14 bases in between. Germline values: CDR1 LNHDA, CDR2 SQIVND (reference sequence). The CDR3 region is CASSISIGEAYEQYF. CDR3 nucleotides: TGTGCCAGTAGTATTTCAATCGGGGAAGCCTACGAGCAGTACTTC.

This chain joins TRBV5-1 and TRBJ2-3; D gene ambiguous. V lost 5 bases to trimming and J lost 5 bases, with 12 bases between them. The germline V gene has CDR1 SGHRS and CDR2 YFSETQ. The CDR3 consists of 13 residues. The DNA of the CDR3 is TGCGCCAGCAGTCGTCCGGGCGAAGATACGCAGTATTTT. Translated: CASSRPGEDTQYF.

The J gene is TRBJ2-5, the V gene TRBV18, with D hard to call. CDR3 size: 13 residues. Germline V CDR1 and CDR2: KGHSH, LQKENI. V lost 3 bases, J lost 1 base, and 6 bases lay in between. The CDR3 bases are TGTGCCAGCTCACCTCCTCCCCAAGAGACCCAGTACTTC. This encodes CASSPPPQETQYF.

This clone turned up a few times. CDR3 DNA: TGTGCCAGCAGCCTAGTCCGGCAGGGGCAGTATTTT. Translated: CASSLVRQGQYF. V is TRBV5-6 and J is TRBJ2-3; weak D call: TRBD1 (5 bases). The V end lost 4 bases, the J end lost 11 bases, and 14 bases lay between the germline ends. Germline V lookup: CDR1 SGHDT, CDR2 YYEEEE. The CDR3 consists of 12 residues.

Only one count was recorded for this clone. The chain uses TRBV11-1 and TRBJ2-5; the D is unclear. The CDR3 length is 12 residues. Germline lookup yields CDR1 SGHAT and CDR2 FQDESV (reference sequence). Trimming took off 0 bases at V and 5 bases at J, with 4 bases between the two ends. The CDR3 bases are TGTGCCAGCAGCTTAGCGCGGGAGACCCAGTACTTC. Translation: CASSLARETQYF.

The chain combines TRBV7-2 with TRBJ2-5; D might be TRBD2 (6 bases). The V gene lost 5 bases and the J gene lost 3 bases, with 16 bases spanning the gap. Germline values: CDR1 SGHTA, CDR2 FQGNSA. The CDR3 contains 15 residues. As DNA, the CDR3 is TGTGCCAGCAGCCACCCCTCACGGGAGAAAGAGACCCAGTACTTC. Its protein product is CASSHPSREKETQYF.

A note on this clone: Other DNA sequences of this sample code for an identical CDR3. The chain couples TRBV6-5 to TRBJ1-1; the D gene is possibly TRBD1 (5 bases). This CDR3 region has 14 residues. Trimming shortened V by 5 bases and J by 1 base, and 11 bases separated the two germline ends. The germline gives CDR1 MNHEY, CDR2 SVGAGI. The CDR3 reads CASSSDRGNTEAFF. As DNA, the CDR3 is TGTGCCAGCAGTAGCGACAGAGGGAACACTGAAGCTTTCTTT.

The rearrangement uses TRBV18 and TRBJ1-1; tentatively, D is TRBD1 (6 bases). Germline V gives CDR1 KGHSH, CDR2 LQKENI. V was shortened by 3 bases and J by 1 base, with 12 bases between the two germline ends. The CDR3 consists of 15 residues. Written as DNA, the CDR3 is TGTGCCAGCTCACCTGTATGGGGACAGAACACTGAAGCTTTCTTT. It encodes CASSPVWGQNTEAFF.

The chain employs TRBV7-2 and TRBJ2-7; possibly TRBD2 for D (6 bases). Trimming removed 4 bases at V and 2 bases at J, with 12 bases between. CDR1 SGHTA and CDR2 FQGNSA come from the germline V gene. This CDR3 has 14 amino acids. CDR3 protein: CASSYSGTAYEQYF. The CDR3 DNA reads TGTGCCAGCAGCTATAGCGGAACCGCCTACGAGCAGTACTTC. Drawing the rest from reference TRBV7-2 and TRBJ2-7, the complete variable domain is GAGVSQSPSNKVTEKGKDVELRCDPISGHTALYWYRQSLGQGLEFLIYFQGNSAPDKSGLPSDRFSAERTGGSVSTLTIQRTQQEDSAVYLCASSYSGTAYEQYFGPGTRLTVT.

The chain carries TRBV19 and TRBJ1-2; possibly TRBD1 for D (6 bases). The germline CDR1 and CDR2 sequences are LNHDA and SQIVND (reference sequence). This CDR3 has 16 amino acids. Trimming cost V 7 bases and J 4 bases, with 22 bases left between them. DNA for the CDR3: TGTGCCAGTATCCCGGGACACCAGAATAATCTCTATGGCTACACCTTC. This encodes CASIPGHQNNLYGYTF.

The chain links TRBV28 to TRBJ2-5; TRBD2 agrees at 7 bases. Unmatched junction bases numbered 5, after V lost 3 bases and J lost 1 base. Germline-derived CDR1 and CDR2 are MDHEN and SYDVKM. This CDR3 has 15 residues. CDR3 loop: CASSFRTRLQETQYF. Written as DNA, the CDR3 is TGTGCCAGCAGTTTTAGGACTAGGCTCCAAGAGACCCAGTACTTC.

The rearrangement links TRBV19 to TRBJ2-2, with 11 bases lining up with TRBD2. The CDR3 runs 16 residues. The J segment lost 3 bases and the V segment lost 4 bases, leaving 4 bases of the junction unmatched. Looked up from germline, CDR1 is LNHDA and CDR2 is SQIVND (reference sequence). CDR3 residues: CASSNGLAGDTGELFF. DNA of the CDR3: TGTGCCAGTAGTAACGGACTAGCGGGTGACACCGGGGAGCTGTTTTTT.

The chain has TRBV5-1 and TRBJ2-5; possible D gene TRBD2, 6 bases. The CDR3 has 15 amino acids. V dropped 0 bases and J dropped 9 bases, with 18 bases sitting between them. In germline, CDR1 is SGHRS, CDR2 YFSETQ. The CDR3 DNA reads TGCGCCAGCAGCTTGGCCGGTGGAGGGACTCCGGCCCAGTACTTC. This translates into CASSLAGGGTPAQYF.

This clone was picked up a small number of times. This sequence joins TRBV14 and TRBJ1-1; no clear D gene. The germline V gene has CDR1 SGHDN and CDR2 FVKESK. V gave up 5 bases and J gave up 6 bases, with 19 bases separating them. This CDR3 has 15 amino acids. CDR3 nucleotide sequence: TGTGCCAGCAGCACCCCCCGGGCCGCGAGCGCTGAAGCTTTCTTT. Residues: CASSTPRAASAEAFF.

The chain carries TRBV5-1 and TRBJ2-1; D is undetermined. Trimming cost V 0 bases and J 1 base, with 8 bases left between them. The germline gives CDR1 SGHRS, CDR2 YFSETQ. The CDR3 spans 15 residues. CDR3 sequence: CASSLAQTSYNEQFF. The DNA of the CDR3 is TGCGCCAGCAGCTTGGCCCAGACGTCCTACAATGAGCAGTTCTTC.

This clone showed up just once. Other nucleotide sequences in the sample specify the same CDR3. The V call is TRBV7-9, the J call TRBJ2-5, with D tentatively TRBD2 (5 bases). Germline CDR1 is SEHNR and CDR2 is FQNEAQ (reference sequence). With 5 bases removed from V and 5 bases from J, the gap between germline ends came to 6 bases. The CDR3 sequence is 11 residues long. CDR3 nucleotide sequence: TGTGCCAGCAGCCGAGGGGAGACCCAGTACTTC. It codes for CASSRGETQYF.

This rearrangement joins TRBV11-3 to TRBJ2-2, with 10 bases matching TRBD1. Trimming removed 3 bases from V and 2 bases from J; junction bases left unmatched: 12. Per germline, CDR1 SGHNT and CDR2 YENEEA. The CDR3 extends over 19 amino acids. Here the CDR3 DNA reads TGTGCCAGCAGCTTCGAAGGGGGACAGGGGCGTATTAACACCGGGGAGCTGTTTTTT. As protein: CASSFEGGQGRINTGELFF. Full variable domain (remainder filled in from reference TRBV11-3 and TRBJ2-2): EAGVVQSPRYKIIEKKQPVAFWCNPISGHNTLYWYLQNLGQGPELLIRYENEEAVDDSQLPKDRFSAERLKGVDSTLKIQPAELGDSAVYLCASSFEGGQGRINTGELFFGEGSRLTVL.

The chain uses TRBV28 and TRBJ1-4, with TRBD1 identical over 9 bases. V shed 4 bases and J 7 bases; nucleotides not matched to a gene: 10. Per germline, CDR1 MDHEN and CDR2 SYDVKM. CDR3 length equals 16 residues. CDR3 nucleotide sequence: TGTGCCAGCAGTTCTGCCGGGACAGGGTTATTTGAAAAACTGTTTTTT. Encoded protein: CASSSAGTGLFEKLFF. The complete variable domain, with remaining parts taken from reference TRBV28 and TRBJ1-4, reads DVKVTQSSRYLVKRTGEKVFLECVQDMDHENMFWYRQDPGLGLRLIYFSYDVKMKEKGDIPEGYSVSREKKERFSLILESASTNQTSMYLCASSSAGTGLFEKLFFGSGTQLSVL.

The J gene is TRBJ2-3, the V gene TRBV13, with D perhaps TRBD1 or TRBD2 (6 bases each). CDR1 PRHDT and CDR2 FYEKMQ come from the germline V gene (reference sequence). CDR3 length: 18 amino acids. The V end was cut by 5 bases, the J end by 4 bases, with 25 bases between. The DNA of the CDR3 is TGTGCCAGCAGCCGCCCGGGAAACTCAGTCGGGGGCCCAGATACGCAGTATTTT. Its protein is CASSRPGNSVGGPDTQYF.

The genes are TRBV5-1 and TRBJ2-1, with TRBD2 matching over 10 bases. CDR1 and CDR2 (germline): SGHRS, YFSETQ. The CDR3 is 15 residues long. Trimming cost V 0 bases and J 9 bases; bases outside gene matches: 6. DNA for the CDR3: TGCGCCAGCAGCTTGGTGCTAGCGGGAGTTGGTGAGCAGTTCTTC. Translating it yields CASSLVLAGVGEQFF.

The CDR3 here is CASSQGLAGAYGTDTQYF. CDR3 bases: TGCGCCAGCAGCCAAGGACTAGCGGGAGCCTACGGCACAGATACGCAGTATTTT. The chain combines TRBV4-1 with TRBJ2-3; 12 positions agree with TRBD2. Germline CDR1 MGHRA, CDR2 YSYEKL. V trimming: 1 base; J trimming: 1 base; junction bases outside the gene matches: 6. The CDR3 has 18 amino acids.

The CDR3 is CASSLSGNTEAFF. Here the CDR3 DNA reads TGTGCCAGCTCACTATCCGGTAACACTGAAGCTTTCTTT. The V and J genes are TRBV18 and TRBJ1-1; D unresolved. V shed 4 bases and J shed 2 bases, with 8 bases lying between them. CDR3 size: 13 residues. Germline V CDR1 and CDR2: KGHSH, LQKENI.

The V call is TRBV11-2, the J call TRBJ2-1, with a tentative D call TRBD2 (7 bases). V lost 10 bases to trimming and J lost 9 bases, with 22 bases between them. The CDR3 is 14 residues long. CDR1 SGHAT and CDR2 FQNNGV come from the germline V gene. CDR3 amino acids: CAKGGSNLAIEQFF. The CDR3 DNA is TGTGCCAAGGGGGGGTCAAACCTAGCCATTGAGCAGTTCTTC. The full variable domain, completed using reference TRBV11-2 and TRBJ2-1, is EAGVAQSPRYKIIEKRQSVAFWCNPISGHATLYWYQQILGQGPKLLIQFQNNGVVDDSQLPKDRFSAERLKGVDSTLKIQPAKLEDSAVYLCAKGGSNLAIEQFFGPGTRLTVL.

The chain has TRBV19 and TRBJ1-1; possibly TRBD1 for D (5 bases). V gave up 6 bases and J gave up 3 bases, with 11 bases separating them. This CDR3 region has 13 residues. CDR1 and CDR2 from the germline V gene are LNHDA and SQIVND (reference sequence). The chain's CDR3 is CASSRQRDTEAFF. In DNA, the CDR3 is TGTGCCAGTAGCAGACAGCGGGACACTGAAGCTTTCTTT. The entire variable domain, with the rest obtained from reference TRBV19 and TRBJ1-1, is as follows: DGGITQSPKYLFRKEGQNVTLSCEQNLNHDAMYWYRQDPGQGLRLIYYSQIVNDFQKGDIAEGYSVSREKKESFPLTVTSAQKNPTAFYLCASSRQRDTEAFFGQGTRLTVV.

The chain combines TRBV14 with TRBJ2-1, with D perhaps matching TRBD2 (6 bases). The germline V gene has CDR1 SGHDN and CDR2 FVKESK. The V end lost 1 base, the J end lost 6 bases, and 19 bases lay between the germline ends. The CDR3 consists of 17 residues. The CDR3 bases are TGTGCCAGCAGCCAAGGACGTGTGGCGGGACGCGTCAATGAGCAGTTCTTC. Its translation is CASSQGRVAGRVNEQFF.

V usage is TRBV27 and J usage is TRBJ2-1; D remains unclear. The germline gives CDR1 MNHEY, CDR2 SMNVEV (reference sequence). There are 17 residues in the CDR3. The V end lost 2 bases, the J end lost 3 bases, and 17 bases lay between the germline ends. The CDR3 loop is CASSLMHPPGHYNEQFF. The CDR3 nucleotides read TGTGCCAGCAGTTTAATGCACCCACCCGGGCACTACAATGAGCAGTTCTTC.

The CDR3, as DNA: TGTGCCAGCTCACCCACCCCGGGTTTAAATGAAAAACTGTTTTTT. Protein: CASSPTPGLNEKLFF. The V and J genes are TRBV18 and TRBJ1-4; D not certain. The CDR3 contains 15 residues. The germline gives CDR1 KGHSH, CDR2 LQKENI. With 3 bases removed from V and 5 bases from J, the gap between germline ends came to 13 bases.

This clone is a singleton in its sample. V gene TRBV28 combines with J gene TRBJ1-1; perhaps TRBD1 as D (5 bases). The CDR3 consists of 12 residues. Between the trimmed V and J ends, which lost 6 bases and 11 bases, there was a span of 16 bases. The V gene's germline CDR1 is MDHEN and CDR2 SYDVKM. The CDR3 DNA reads TGTGCCAGCAGCCAGACAGCTCCCGGGGCTTTCTTT. Its translation: CASSQTAPGAFF. Together with reference TRBV28 and TRBJ1-1, the CDR3 gives the full variable domain: DVKVTQSSRYLVKRTGEKVFLECVQDMDHENMFWYRQDPGLGLRLIYFSYDVKMKEKGDIPEGYSVSREKKERFSLILESASTNQTSMYLCASSQTAPGAFFGQGTRLTVV.

The chain couples TRBV5-1 to TRBJ2-5, with 8 bases that match TRBD1. The closer fit of TRBJ2-7 to the DNA end suggests the J call may be wrong. CDR3 length: 13 amino acids. Germline assignment: CDR1 SGHRS and CDR2 YFSETQ. The CDR3 DNA reads TGCGCCAGCAGAAGGACAGGGTCCTACGAGCAGTACTTC. Translation gives CASRRTGSYEQYF.

The V and J genes are TRBV27 and TRBJ2-7; D possibly corresponds to TRBD1 (5 bases). From germline, CDR1 is MNHEY and CDR2 SMNVEV (reference sequence). V was shortened by 5 bases and J by 6 bases, with 11 bases between the two germline ends. This CDR3 has 12 residues. The CDR3 reads CASSPIRGEQYF. DNA of the CDR3: TGTGCCAGCAGTCCCATAAGGGGCGAGCAGTACTTC.